This T cell receptor (beta chain) was sequenced in a study of blood T cell repertoires in COVID-19. From germline, CDR1 is MGHRA and CDR2 YSYEKL. Trimming removed 4 bases from V and 4 bases from J, with 14 bases in between. The CDR3 totals 15 residues. The assay was immunoSEQ multiplex PCR, and TCRdb's table has in-frame clones only and misses some. The table records some 250,000 clones, under 90% of them present only once. The chain uses TRBV4-1 and TRBJ2-1, with D perhaps matching TRBD2 (6 bases). This receptor was taken from a man in his fifties or sixties with acute or convalescent COVID-19. Material: peripheral blood. CDR3 DNA: TGCGCCAGCAGCCTCTCCGGGACTGGATACAATGAGCAGTTCTTC. Protein product: CASSLSGTGYNEQFF.